This TCR beta chain is drawn from a study of shared clonotypes between healthy human individuals. The sample holds many counts of this clone. Its specificity is unknown. General study results and limits: The sharing of 4.5% to 5% of naive CD4 clonotypes was seen across a handful of donors.

CDR1 DFQATT and CDR2 SNEGSKA come from the germline V gene (reference sequence). The length of the CDR3 is 11 residues. Trimming left V 5 bases short and J 6 bases short, with 11 bases between. Method: immunoSEQ multiplex PCR; TCRdb's copy keeps in-frame clones and lacks some. Of millions of clones listed, 85% to 95% are singletons. The rearrangement joins TRBV20-1 to TRBJ2-7; D is undetermined. The sequence was collected from a man in his late teens or twenties in good health. Sequencing used naive CD4+ T cells sorted from blood. Subset denoted: CD45RA+ positively selected. The CDR3 protein is CSAAAGSEQYF. In DNA, the CDR3 is TGCAGTGCTGCCGCCGGATCCGAGCAGTACTTC.